Listed here are 22 T cell receptor beta chains from one sample, sequenced in a study of control samples from healthy donors and cancer patients. Produced via immunoSEQ multiplex PCR; TCRdb's table is partial and in-frame only. This table has about 170,000 clones, 91% appearing once. The sequenced sample was blood. The receptors shown here come from a woman younger than 45 in good health.

This clone was seen a single time. The chain combines TRBV28 with TRBJ2-5, with 16 bases that match TRBD2. V dropped 5 bases and J dropped 5; count of bases not matched to a gene: 8. CDR3 length: 17 residues. In germline, CDR1 is MDHEN, CDR2 SYDVKM. The CDR3 sequence is CASSPLGTSGRAETQYF. CDR3 DNA sequence: TGTGCCAGCAGTCCCCTCGGGACTAGCGGGAGGGCCGAGACCCAGTACTTC.

This CDR3 reads CASSWADQPQHF. The CDR3 DNA sequence: TGTGCCAGCAGCTGGGCAGATCAGCCCCAGCATTTT. V gene TRBV13 combines with J gene TRBJ1-5; D call uncertain. The CDR3 consists of 12 residues. The V gene's germline CDR1 is PRHDT and CDR2 FYEKMQ (reference sequence). V was shortened by 4 bases and J by 5 bases, with 6 bases between the two germline ends. The full variable domain, rest sourced from reference TRBV13 and TRBJ1-5, is AAGVIQSPRHLIKEKRETATLKCYPIPRHDTVYWYQQGPGQDPQFLISFYEKMQSDKGSIPDRFSAQQFSDYHSELNMSSLELGDSALYFCASSWADQPQHFGDGTRLSIL.

V is TRBV6-5 and J is TRBJ2-7, with D maybe TRBD1 (6 bases). CDR1 is MNHEY, CDR2 SVGAGI, per germline. The CDR3 totals 14 residues. Trimming stripped 4 bases from V and 5 bases from J, with 15 bases between. CDR3 sequence: CASSSRPGVNEQYF. The CDR3 DNA sequence: TGTGCCAGCAGTTCCAGGCCAGGGGTTAACGAGCAGTACTTC.

The rearrangement uses TRBV6-6 and TRBJ2-1; the match to TRBD1 covers 9 bases. With V trimmed by 2 bases and J by 5 bases, 7 bases remained unmatched. The germline V gene has CDR1 MNHNY and CDR2 SVGAGI (reference sequence). The CDR3 is 16 amino acids. Written as DNA, the CDR3 is TGTGCCAGCAGTTACCCCGGGACAGGGACCCACAATGAGCAGTTCTTC. Protein product: CASSYPGTGTHNEQFF.

The V and J genes are TRBV5-1 and TRBJ1-1, with no clear D. The CDR3 covers 13 residues. CDR1 and CDR2 from the germline V gene are SGHRS and YFSETQ. Trimming shortened V by 7 bases and J by 1 base, and 11 bases separated the two germline ends. DNA for the CDR3: TGCGCCAGCGGGATTGACAAGAACACTGAAGCTTTCTTT. This sequence encodes CASGIDKNTEAFF.

The rearrangement joins TRBV19 to TRBJ2-3; 12 nucleotides line up with TRBD2. The length of the CDR3 is 14 residues. Germline V gene sequence: CDR1 LNHDA, CDR2 SQIVND (reference sequence). J lost 5 bases, V lost 5 bases, and 2 bases had no gene match. Written as DNA, the CDR3 is TGTGCCAGTAGTTCGACTAGCGGGAGAGATACGCAGTATTTT. It codes for CASSSTSGRDTQYF.

The chain has TRBV7-9 and TRBJ1-2, with 8 bases lining up with TRBD1. Germline V CDR1 and CDR2: SEHNR, FQNEAQ (reference sequence). The ends lost 4 bases at V and 5 bases at J; junction bases unmatched: 6. The CDR3 is made up of 14 amino acids. CDR3 DNA: TGTGCCAGCAGCTCGGACAGGGAAGGTTATGGCTACACCTTC. Its translation is CASSSDREGYGYTF.

The chain couples TRBV5-1 to TRBJ1-6; D perhaps matches TRBD1 (5 bases). This CDR3 contains 14 residues. Germline CDR1 and CDR2: SGHRS and YFSETQ. V shed 0 bases and J shed 5 bases, with 6 bases lying between them. Written as DNA, the CDR3 is TGCGCCAGCAGCTTGGGGACAAATAATTCACCCCTCCACTTT. This codes for CASSLGTNNSPLHF.

V usage is TRBV30 and J usage is TRBJ1-2; the match to TRBD1 covers 9 bases. The junction had 7 bases not matched to a gene; V was cut back by 4 bases and J by 4 bases. The CDR3 sequence is 14 residues long. Germline CDR1 GTSNPN, CDR2 SVGIG (reference sequence). CDR3 residues: CAWTGGQGIYGYTF. As DNA, the CDR3 is TGTGCCTGGACTGGAGGACAGGGGATCTATGGCTACACCTTC.

V usage is TRBV28 and J usage is TRBJ2-1; 10 nucleotides align to TRBD1. CDR3 length: 14 residues. In germline, CDR1 is MDHEN, CDR2 SYDVKM. J lost 6 bases, V lost 5 bases, and 4 bases had no gene match. CDR3 amino acids: CASSPGQGFNEQFF. The CDR3 DNA follows: TGTGCCAGCAGTCCGGGACAGGGGTTCAATGAGCAGTTCTTC.

The chain combines TRBV4-1 with TRBJ1-4; the D is unclear. Germline assignment: CDR1 MGHRA and CDR2 YSYEKL. V lost 4 bases, J lost 0 bases, and 9 bases lay in between. The CDR3 has 15 residues. CDR3 DNA sequence: TGCGCCAGCAGCCCTCGGGATGCAACTAATGAAAAACTGTTTTTT. Translated: CASSPRDATNEKLFF.

This clone was picked up one time. The V call is TRBV6-5, the J call TRBJ1-1; D perhaps matches TRBD1 (6 bases). V was trimmed by 0 bases and J by 7 bases, leaving 9 bases between them. This CDR3 is built from 13 residues. Per the germline V gene, CDR1 is MNHEY and CDR2 is SVGAGI. CDR3 nucleotides: TGTGCCAGCAGTTACTCGGGGGGCAGTGAAGCTTTCTTT. Translation: CASSYSGGSEAFF.

This rearrangement joins TRBV7-9 to TRBJ2-1; 16 bases align to TRBD2. Per the germline V gene, CDR1 is SEHNR and CDR2 is FQNEAQ (reference sequence). CDR3 length: 19 amino acids. J gave up 0 bases and V 6 bases, and 8 bases lay outside the gene matches. CDR3 nucleotide sequence: TGTGCCAGCAGTCCCGGGACTAGCGGGAGGGGGGGCTCCTACAATGAGCAGTTCTTC. The encoded protein is CASSPGTSGRGGSYNEQFF.

The chain links TRBV18 to TRBJ2-1, with TRBD1 identical over 9 bases. V lost 6 bases to trimming and J lost 3 bases; unmatched junction nucleotides: 3. The CDR3 totals 14 residues. In germline, CDR1 is KGHSH, CDR2 LQKENI. The CDR3 DNA sequence: TGTGCCAGCTCCGGACAGGGGCGCTACAATGAGCAGTTCTTC. Protein sequence: CASSGQGRYNEQFF.

This clone was detected once. V gene TRBV9 combines with J gene TRBJ2-3; D gene ambiguous. V lost 3 bases and J lost 0, with 2 bases in between. Germline V gives CDR1 SGDLS, CDR2 YYNGEE. This CDR3 contains 12 residues. Here the CDR3 reads CASSGSTDTQYF. CDR3 bases: TGTGCCAGCAGCGGAAGCACAGATACGCAGTATTTT.

V is TRBV27 and J is TRBJ2-6, with D unclear. Germline V gene lookup returns CDR1 MNHEY and CDR2 SMNVEV (reference sequence). The CDR3 runs to 15 residues. V lost 4 bases and J 3 bases, leaving 10 bases between the germline ends. This chain's CDR3 is CASSSLPLGANVLTF. The CDR3 DNA sequence: TGTGCCAGCAGTTCGTTACCCCTTGGGGCCAACGTCCTGACTTTC. The complete variable domain, with remaining parts taken from reference TRBV27 and TRBJ2-6, reads EAQVTQNPRYLITVTGKKLTVTCSQNMNHEYMSWYRQDPGLGLRQIYYSMNVEVTDKGDVPEGYKVSRKEKRNFPLILESPSPNQTSLYFCASSSLPLGANVLTFGAGSRLTVL.

The chain employs TRBV5-1 and TRBJ2-3; TRBD2 aligns across 11 bases. The CDR3 extends over 14 amino acids. V was pared by 4 bases and J by 3 bases, with 1 base of the junction left unmatched. CDR1 is SGHRS and CDR2 is YFSETQ in the germline V gene. The CDR3 bases are TGCGCCAGCAGCCCTAGCGGGGGGACAGATACGCAGTATTTT. Encoded protein: CASSPSGGTDTQYF.

The V and J genes are TRBV6-4 and TRBJ2-1; the match to TRBD2 covers 7 bases. The J segment lost 2 bases and the V segment lost 3 bases, leaving 4 bases of the junction unmatched. CDR3 length: 15 amino acids. Germline V gene lookup returns CDR1 MRHNA and CDR2 SNTAGT. The CDR3 nucleotides read TGTGCCAGCAGTGAGGCGGGAGATACCTACAATGAGCAGTTCTTC. Translation gives CASSEAGDTYNEQFF.

This clone was seen a few times. Other DNA sequences in the same sample also yield this CDR3. The chain couples TRBV5-1 to TRBJ2-5; D not certain. V was shortened by 3 bases and J by 0 bases, with 0 bases between the two germline ends. The CDR3 spans 11 residues. The germline CDR1 and CDR2 sequences are SGHRS and YFSETQ. CDR3 region: CASSYQETQYF. Written as DNA, the CDR3 is TGCGCCAGCAGCTACCAAGAGACCCAGTACTTC.

This chain joins TRBV9 and TRBJ2-5; perhaps D is TRBD1 or TRBD2 (5 bases each). V shed 2 bases and J shed 2 bases, with 10 bases lying between them. This CDR3 comprises 14 residues. Germline V gene data show CDR1 as SGDLS and CDR2 as YYNGEE. CDR3 DNA: TGTGCCAGCAGCGTTCAGGGAGCTCAAGAGACCCAGTACTTC. It codes for CASSVQGAQETQYF. The variable domain in full, completed from reference TRBV9 and TRBJ2-5, reads DSGVTQTPKHLITATGQRVTLRCSPRSGDLSVYWYQQSLDQGLQFLIQYYNGEERAKGNILERFSAQQFPDLHSELNLSSLELGDSALYFCASSVQGAQETQYFGPGTRLLVL.

This clone was observed once. V and J are TRBV6-4 and TRBJ2-3; TRBD2 matches 9 bases. This CDR3 has 14 amino acids. Germline-derived CDR1 and CDR2 are MRHNA and SNTAGT. After removal of 4 bases from V and 3 bases from J, the junction contained 2 bases not matched to a gene. CDR3 region: CASSASGETDTQYF. The CDR3 nucleotides are TGTGCCAGCAGTGCTAGCGGGGAGACAGATACGCAGTATTTT.

The rearrangement links TRBV15 to TRBJ1-6; unclear D gene. The CDR3 consists of 15 residues. Germline CDR1 and CDR2: LNHNV and YYDKDF (reference sequence). Trimming pared 1 base from V and 3 bases from J, leaving 7 bases between. The CDR3 DNA sequence: TGTGCCACCAGCAGAGGGGCCGGCTATAATTCACCCCTCCACTTT. This sequence encodes CATSRGAGYNSPLHF.